A single sample is the source of the 21 T cell receptor beta chains below, sequenced in a study of shared clonotypes between healthy human individuals. Only in-frame clones appear in the TCRdb table, and some are missing; sequencing was by immunoSEQ multiplex PCR. The table shows under 1,100,000 clones, with around 74% occurring only once. The sequencing input was memory CD4+ T cells sorted from blood. The subset is: CD45RA-negative fraction. The source of these receptors is a man between 18 and 35 years old in good health.

The chain uses TRBV5-6 and TRBJ1-5; no definite D call. Germline V CDR1 and CDR2: SGHDT, YYEEEE. The CDR3 runs 12 residues. The V gene lost 3 bases and the J gene lost 4 bases, with 5 bases spanning the gap. In DNA, the CDR3 is TGTGCCAGCAGCTACCTAAATCAGCCCCAGCATTTT. Amino acids: CASSYLNQPQHF.

V is TRBV5-6 and J is TRBJ1-2, with TRBD1 as a possible D gene (5 bases). The CDR3 covers 14 residues. From germline, CDR1 is SGHDT and CDR2 YYEEEE. Trimming took 1 base from V and 6 from J, leaving 13 bases between them. The CDR3 spells CASSLTNGADGYTF. The CDR3 DNA reads TGTGCCAGCAGCTTGACTAATGGGGCTGATGGCTACACCTTC.

The chain joins TRBV6-4 to TRBJ1-2; 7 bases are a match to TRBD1. This CDR3 spans 14 amino acids. Unmatched junction bases numbered 5, after V lost 5 bases and J lost 2 bases. Germline CDR1 reads MRHNA; CDR2 reads SNTAGT. CDR3: CASSSETGNYGYTF. The CDR3 DNA reads as TGTGCCAGCAGTTCAGAGACAGGGAACTATGGCTACACCTTC.

This CDR3 is CASSSSGFTEAFF. CDR3 sequence (DNA): TGTGCCAGCAGCTCTTCAGGGTTCACTGAAGCTTTCTTT. The gene calls are TRBV11-2 and TRBJ1-1, with D perhaps TRBD1 (5 bases). Between the trimmed V and J ends, which lost 4 bases and 4 bases, there was a span of 10 bases. The germline V gene has CDR1 SGHAT and CDR2 FQNNGV. The CDR3 covers 13 residues.

The chain has TRBV7-9 and TRBJ2-5; 9 bases are a match to TRBD2. From germline, CDR1 is SEHNR and CDR2 FQNEAQ (reference sequence). This CDR3 is built from 16 residues. V gave up 1 base and J gave up 1 base; unmatched junction bases: 4. The CDR3 spells CASSLGERGVQETQYF. In DNA, the CDR3 is TGTGCCAGCAGCTTAGGGGAGCGGGGGGTCCAAGAGACCCAGTACTTC.

The chain couples TRBV7-2 to TRBJ2-3; D remains ambiguous. The CDR3 is 13 amino acids. CDR1 is SGHTA, CDR2 FQGNSA, per germline. The V end was cut by 5 bases, the J end by 3 bases, with 9 bases between. The CDR3 is CASSARRTDTQYF. The CDR3 bases are TGTGCCAGCAGCGCCCGCAGGACAGATACGCAGTATTTT. Drawing the rest from reference TRBV7-2 and TRBJ2-3, the complete variable domain is GAGVSQSPSNKVTEKGKDVELRCDPISGHTALYWYRQSLGQGLEFLIYFQGNSAPDKSGLPSDRFSAERTGGSVSTLTIQRTQQEDSAVYLCASSARRTDTQYFGPGTRLTVL.

V is TRBV15 and J is TRBJ2-7, with D possibly being TRBD1 (5 bases). Germline CDR1 is LNHNV and CDR2 is YYDKDF (reference sequence). This CDR3 has 13 amino acids. V lost 3 bases, J lost 1 base, and 7 bases lay in between. The CDR3 DNA reads as TGTGCCACCAGCAGCAGGGAATCCTACGAGCAGTACTTC. Encoded protein: CATSSRESYEQYF.

This rearrangement joins TRBV28 to TRBJ2-1; tentatively, D is TRBD1 or TRBD2 (5 bases each). The CDR3 is made up of 14 amino acids. The V gene's germline CDR1 is MDHEN and CDR2 SYDVKM. V lost 6 bases and J 8 bases, leaving 17 bases between the germline ends. The DNA for the CDR3 is TGTGCCAGCAGAGGGACGCTCGGAGGCGATGAGCAGTTCTTC. Amino acid sequence: CASRGTLGGDEQFF.

This clone has just one count. V is TRBV30 and J is TRBJ2-3, with D possibly matching TRBD1 (6 bases). Germline V lookup: CDR1 GTSNPN, CDR2 SVGIG (reference sequence). The V end lost 3 bases, the J end lost 2 bases, and 12 bases lay between the germline ends. The CDR3 is 14 amino acids. The CDR3 nucleotides are TGTGCCTGGAGCCGGGACACCAACACAGATACGCAGTATTTT. Protein product: CAWSRDTNTDTQYF.

The chain carries TRBV5-4 and TRBJ2-7, with 7 bases lining up with TRBD2. This CDR3 region has 14 residues. Trimming at V came to 4 bases and at J to 4 bases, leaving 8 bases not matched to a gene. Looked up from germline, CDR1 is SGHNT and CDR2 is YYREEE (reference sequence). The CDR3 sequence: CASSPGGVGYEQYF. The CDR3 DNA reads TGTGCCAGCAGCCCTGGGGGGGTAGGGTACGAGCAGTACTTC.

Turning to this clone: An end of the junction differs from the germline gene, which may be a read error. The chain employs TRBV19 and TRBJ2-2, with D possibly called TRBD1 or TRBD2 (5 bases each). Germline V lookup: CDR1 LNHDA, CDR2 SQIVND (reference sequence). CDR3 size: 13 residues. CDR3 loop: CASSIEGRGAVLF. The DNA of the CDR3 is TGTGCCAGTAGTATAGAGGGTCGGGGCGCCGTGCTCTTT. Looking up the rest from reference TRBV19 and TRBJ2-2 gives the full variable domain: DGGITQSPKYLFRKEGQNVTLSCEQNLNHDAMYWYRQDPGQGLRLIYYSQIVNDFQKGDIAEGYSVSREKKESFPLTVTSAQKNPTAFYLCASSIEGRGAVLFGEGSRLTVL.

V gene TRBV29-1 combines with J gene TRBJ1-2; no clear D. Germline lookup yields CDR1 SQVTM and CDR2 ANQGSEA. Trimming stripped 4 bases from V and 2 bases from J, with 14 bases between. This CDR3 contains 14 residues. The CDR3 sequence is CSVGSSQTNYGYTF. The CDR3 nucleotides read TGCAGCGTTGGGTCCAGCCAGACGAACTATGGCTACACCTTC.

On this clone: The sample holds other DNA sequences that translate to the same CDR3. This rearrangement joins TRBV5-5 to TRBJ1-2, with D tentatively TRBD1 (6 bases). Germline loops: CDR1 SGHKS, CDR2 YYEKEE (reference sequence). This CDR3 has 14 amino acids. V lost 0 bases, J lost 2 bases, and 8 bases lay in between. As DNA, the CDR3 is TGTGCCAGCAGCTTGGACAGGGTAAACTATGGCTACACCTTC. It encodes CASSLDRVNYGYTF. Using reference TRBV5-5 and TRBJ1-2 for the parts outside the CDR3, the full variable domain is DAGVTQSPTHLIKTRGQQVTLRCSPISGHKSVSWYQQVLGQGPQFIFQYYEKEERGRGNFPDRFSARQFPNYSSELNVNALLLGDSALYLCASSLDRVNYGYTFGSGTRLTVV.

This clone has only a few counts. A read error may be the cause here, since a much bigger clone is one base away. J is TRBJ1-2 and V is TRBV5-4; 9 bases are a match to TRBD1. Per the germline V gene, CDR1 is SGHNT and CDR2 is YYREEE (reference sequence). This CDR3 region has 13 residues. V gave up 2 bases and J gave up 4 bases; unmatched junction bases: 0. As DNA, the CDR3 is TGTGCCAGCAGCTTACAGGGGGCCTATGGCTACACCTTC. It is translated as CASSLQGAYGYTF.

The genes are TRBV6-1 and TRBJ2-2; D could derive from TRBD1 or TRBD2 (5 bases each). CDR3 length equals 14 residues. CDR1 is MNHNS and CDR2 is SASEGT in the germline V gene. Trimming removed 10 bases from V and 0 bases from J, with 12 bases in between. The CDR3, as DNA: TGTGCCACAGAGGGACCCACGAACACCGGGGAGCTGTTTTTT. This codes for CATEGPTNTGELFF.

This sequence joins TRBV11-2 and TRBJ2-7; D may be TRBD2 (6 bases). The CDR3 runs to 15 residues. Germline V lookup: CDR1 SGHAT, CDR2 FQNNGV. V gave up 0 bases and J gave up 2 bases, with 11 bases separating them. The CDR3 DNA reads as TGTGCCAGCAGCTTAGATGGCGGGGATCCCTACGAGCAGTACTTC. It is translated as CASSLDGGDPYEQYF.

The chain recombines TRBV9 with TRBJ2-1; TRBD2 matches 9 bases. Germline V CDR1 and CDR2: SGDLS, YYNGEE. The CDR3 sequence is 16 residues long. Trimming removed 0 bases from V and 7 bases from J; junction bases left unmatched: 8. The CDR3 loop reads CASSVGSSGSGNEQFF. Written as DNA, the CDR3 is TGTGCCAGCAGCGTAGGAAGTAGCGGGAGTGGTAATGAGCAGTTCTTC.

This clone came up a few times. The chain employs TRBV7-2 and TRBJ2-3, with D perhaps TRBD2 (6 bases). The CDR3 runs to 14 residues. Germline V CDR1 and CDR2: SGHTA, FQGNSA. Deletions cut 5 bases from V and 3 bases from J, with 12 bases between. CDR3 protein: CASSGLGSTDTQYF. The CDR3 bases are TGTGCCAGCAGCGGACTCGGGAGTACAGATACGCAGTATTTT.

The V gene is TRBV5-1, the J gene TRBJ1-6; 7 bases line up with TRBD1. Germline V gene lookup returns CDR1 SGHRS and CDR2 YFSETQ. There are 15 residues in the CDR3. V shed 4 bases, J shed 3 bases, and the junction held 4 bases outside the gene matches. The CDR3 reads CASSQGGYYNSPLHF. CDR3 in DNA: TGCGCCAGCAGCCAAGGGGGCTACTATAATTCACCCCTCCACTTT.

The chain carries TRBV7-9 and TRBJ2-3; TRBD2 agrees at 8 bases. The CDR3 sequence is 17 residues long. Germline V gene data show CDR1 as SEHNR and CDR2 as FQNEAQ (reference sequence). V lost 1 base, J lost 0 bases, and 6 bases stayed unmatched. The CDR3 is CASSLGLAGKSTDTQYF. CDR3 in DNA: TGTGCCAGCAGCTTAGGGCTAGCGGGTAAAAGCACAGATACGCAGTATTTT. Complete variable domain (other parts from reference TRBV7-9 and TRBJ2-3): DTGVSQNPRHKITKRGQNVTFRCDPISEHNRLYWYRQTLGQGPEFLTYFQNEAQLEKSRLLSDRFSAERPKGSFSTLEIQRTEQGDSAMYLCASSLGLAGKSTDTQYFGPGTRLTVL.

The chain has TRBV7-3 and TRBJ1-6; D call uncertain. The germline V gene has CDR1 SGHTA and CDR2 FQGTGA. This CDR3 is built from 10 residues. The V end was cut by 8 bases, the J end by 8 bases, with 4 bases between. The CDR3 protein is CASPDSPLHF. Here the CDR3 DNA reads TGTGCCAGCCCCGATTCACCCCTCCACTTT.